The present entry profiles one TCR beta chain with its context. The record originates from a study of OX40 agonist ivuxolimab in advanced cancers. CDR3 length: 13 residues. Germline CDR1 SGHNT, CDR2 YENEEA. V lost 1 base, J lost 0 bases, and 4 bases lay in between. The method was immunoSEQ multiplex PCR; TCRdb's version includes in-frame clones alone and lacks a portion of them. The profile shows approximately 58,000 clones, 80% to 90% of them singletons. The material was CD4+ or CD8+ T cells sorted from blood, obtained in a trial of the OX40 agonist ivuxolimab. V gene TRBV11-3 combines with J gene TRBJ2-7; D is undetermined. This receptor was taken from an adult with an advanced solid tumor such as melanoma, head and neck, liver or kidney cancer. This CDR3 reads CASSLGDSYEQYF. In nucleotides, the CDR3 is TGTGCCAGCAGCTTAGGCGACTCCTACGAGCAGTACTTC.